This T cell receptor (beta chain) was documented in a study of CD8 T cells in ankylosing spondylitis. Overall study results and limits: Researchers reportedly found disease-linked clones significantly enriched in matched ankylosing spondylitis synovial fluid. Ankylosing spondylitis blood appeared to carry a characteristic TCR beta motif of roughly 8 highly homologous variants.

Quantitative molecular-barcoded 5'-RACE generated the TCR beta libraries. TCRdb reprocessed the 5' RACE reads with MiXCR, giving one entry per CDR3 protein. The sample has more than 300,000 distinct CDR3 sequences; roughly 8% are singletons. This clonotype was counted a few times. Its antigen is not known. V lost 7 bases to trimming and J lost 1 base, with 13 bases between them. CDR3 length: 13 residues. Germline lookup yields CDR1 SQVTM and CDR2 ANQGSEA. The receptor was derived from a male donor with ankylosing spondylitis. The genes are TRBV29-1 and TRBJ1-1; unclear D gene. The sequencing sample was made of blood, either unsorted or a sorted T cell fraction (not recorded which). CDR3 in amino acids: CSGRTVRNTEAFF. As DNA, the CDR3 is TGCAGCGGGAGGACGGTGAGGAACACTGAAGCTTTCTTT. Using reference TRBV29-1 and TRBJ1-1 for the parts outside the CDR3, the full variable domain is SAVISQKPSRDICQRGTSLTIQCQVDSQVTMMFWYRQQPGQSLTLIATANQGSEATYESGFVIDKFPISRPNLTFSTLTVSNMSPEDSSIYLCSGRTVRNTEAFFGQGTRLTVV.